This T cell receptor (beta chain) was sequenced during a study of T cell changes during pregnancy in multiple sclerosis. CDR3 length equals 19 residues. CDR1 is SEHNR and CDR2 is FQNEAQ in the germline V gene (reference sequence). Trimming took 5 bases from V and 2 from J; bases not matched to a gene: 16. The data were produced by immunoSEQ multiplex PCR, yet TCRdb's version contains in-frame clones alone and is incomplete. The table records fewer than 35,000 clones, about 93% of them present only once. The sample consisted of CD4+ T cells from peripheral blood mononuclear cells, taken in the second trimester of pregnancy. The clonotype originates from a female donor with multiple sclerosis, enrolled in a pregnancy study. J is TRBJ2-4 and V is TRBV7-9; 9 nucleotides match TRBD1. The CDR3 DNA is TGTGCCAGCAGCCCGCTTGGGACAGGGAACTCAGCCTCCAAAAACATTCAGTACTTC. Translating gives CASSPLGTGNSASKNIQYF.